Listed below are T cell receptor beta chains from one sample, sequenced in a study of blood T cell repertoires in COVID-19. Profiled with immunoSEQ multiplex PCR; TCRdb holds only in-frame clones, not every one. The table records some 250,000 clones, approximately 91% of them present only once. Sequenced material: PBMCs or T cells enriched from blood (not recorded which). Every receptor here comes from a woman between 40 and 50 years old with acute COVID-19. CDR3s include the opening cysteine and the closing phenylalanine or tryptophan. D genes are given only for firm matches. Size values are once, few and many counts, or a class for expanded clones, and some rows have none.

d_gene,j_gene,v_gene,abundance,len,CDR3nt,CDR3aa
TRBD1,TRBJ1-1,TRBV5-6,few,15,TGTGCCAGCAGCTTACCCGGGACAGGGGGAACTGAAGCTTTCTTT,CASSLPGTGGTEAFF
NA,TRBJ2-7,TRBV27,NA,14,TGTGCCAGCAGTCCCGAGGGGGTGACCTACGAGCAGTACTTC,CASSPEGVTYEQYF
NA,TRBJ2-1,TRBV18,NA,12,TGTGCCAGCTCACAACTAGGGAATGAGCAGTTCTTC,CASSQLGNEQFF
NA,TRBJ1-1,TRBV7-9,NA,12,TGTGCCAGCAGCTTAAGACAGGCTGAAGCTTTCTTT,CASSLRQAEAFF
TRBD1,TRBJ1-3,TRBV7-2,NA,16,TGTGCCAGCAGCCCAAGACAGGGCTCATCTGGAAACACCATATATTTT,CASSPRQGSSGNTIYF
NA,TRBJ1-2,TRBV15,NA,16,TGTGCCACCAGCAGAGATTTAGCGGGGACTCTAAGAGGCTACACCTTC,CATSRDLAGTLRGYTF
NA,TRBJ1-1,TRBV11-2,NA,14,TGTGCCAGCAGCTTAGATAACGGTGTCCCTGAAGCTTTCTTT,CASSLDNGVPEAFF
TRBD2,TRBJ2-1,TRBV7-2,NA,14,TGTGCCAGCAGTCCGGGACTAAATTGGAATGAGCAGTTCTTC,CASSPGLNWNEQFF
TRBD1,TRBJ1-5,TRBV6-1,NA,16,TGTGCCAGCAGTGCTAGGGCCCCAGGGGGTAATCAGCCCCAGCATTTT,CASSARAPGGNQPQHF
TRBD1,TRBJ1-3,TRBV27,NA,16,TGTGCCAGCAGACCGTCCGGGACAGGAGGCGGAAACACCATATATTTT,CASRPSGTGGGNTIYF
TRBD1,TRBJ1-2,TRBV19,NA,15,TGTGCCAGTAAGACCCCGGGGACAGACCACTATGGCTACACCTTC,CASKTPGTDHYGYTF
TRBD2,TRBJ2-3,TRBV24-1,once,16,TGTGCCACCAGTGATTTGCCTAGCGGGAGTGGAGATACGCAGTATTTT,CATSDLPSGSGDTQYF
NA,TRBJ1-5,TRBV4-2,NA,15,TGTGCCAGCAGCCCAGGGCAGGGTGCTTATCAGCCCCAGCATTTT,CASSPGQGAYQPQHF
NA,TRBJ1-1,TRBV5-1,NA,14,TGCGCCAGCAGCTTGAACAGTATGAACACTGAAGCTTTCTTT,CASSLNSMNTEAFF